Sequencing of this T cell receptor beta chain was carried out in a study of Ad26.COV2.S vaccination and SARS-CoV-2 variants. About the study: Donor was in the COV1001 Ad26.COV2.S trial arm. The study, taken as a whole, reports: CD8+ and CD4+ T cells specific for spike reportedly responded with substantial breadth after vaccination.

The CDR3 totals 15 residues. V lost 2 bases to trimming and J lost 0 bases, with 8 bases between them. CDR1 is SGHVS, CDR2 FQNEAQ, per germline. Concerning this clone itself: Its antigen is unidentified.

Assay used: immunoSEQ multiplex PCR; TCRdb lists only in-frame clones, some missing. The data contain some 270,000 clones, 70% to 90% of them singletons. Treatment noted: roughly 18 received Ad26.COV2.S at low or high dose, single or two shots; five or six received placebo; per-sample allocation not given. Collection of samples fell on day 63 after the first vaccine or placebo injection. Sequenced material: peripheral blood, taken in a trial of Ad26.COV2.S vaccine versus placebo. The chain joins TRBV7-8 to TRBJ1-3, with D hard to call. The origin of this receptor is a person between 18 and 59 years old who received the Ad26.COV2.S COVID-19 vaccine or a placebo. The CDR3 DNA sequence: TGTGCCAGCAGCTTAACAGACCCCTCTGGAAACACCATATATTTT. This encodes CASSLTDPSGNTIYF.